The T cell receptor beta chain under discussion was sequenced for a study of technical replicates of blood from a handful of donors. Clones were sequenced by immunoSEQ multiplex PCR, and TCRdb holds only the in-frame ones, with some missing. The sample lists 70,000 to 95,000 clones, 85% to 95% occurring once. CDR1 is ENHRY, CDR2 SYGVKD, per germline. The length of the CDR3 is 13 residues. Trimming removed 4 bases from V and 1 base from J, with 7 bases in between. This sequence was found in a human donor in good health. The V gene is TRBV10-3, the J gene TRBJ1-1; no reliable D call. The specimen sequenced was T cells isolated from PBMCs. The CDR3 sequence is CAISVGGNTEAFF. The CDR3 DNA reads as TGTGCCATCAGTGTTGGAGGGAACACTGAAGCTTTCTTT.